The present TCR beta chain was sequenced within a study of immune evolution from preneoplasia to lung adenocarcinoma. Germline V gene data show CDR1 as SGHTA and CDR2 as FQGNSA. The CDR3 runs 14 residues. Between the trimmed V and J ends, which lost 1 base and 1 base, there was a span of 7 bases. Data came from immunoSEQ multiplex PCR; TCRdb stores just in-frame clones and leaves some out. This repertoire shows about 8,200 clones, 82% found once; its top ten account for under 3.5%. The sample taken for sequencing was FFPE minimally invasive lung adenocarcinoma tissue. The rearrangement uses TRBV7-2 and TRBJ2-5; no firm D call. The TCR comes from a person aged 70 to 85 with lung adenocarcinoma. The CDR3 is CASSLGLSQETQYF. DNA of the CDR3: TGTGCCAGCAGCTTAGGACTGAGCCAAGAGACCCAGTACTTC.